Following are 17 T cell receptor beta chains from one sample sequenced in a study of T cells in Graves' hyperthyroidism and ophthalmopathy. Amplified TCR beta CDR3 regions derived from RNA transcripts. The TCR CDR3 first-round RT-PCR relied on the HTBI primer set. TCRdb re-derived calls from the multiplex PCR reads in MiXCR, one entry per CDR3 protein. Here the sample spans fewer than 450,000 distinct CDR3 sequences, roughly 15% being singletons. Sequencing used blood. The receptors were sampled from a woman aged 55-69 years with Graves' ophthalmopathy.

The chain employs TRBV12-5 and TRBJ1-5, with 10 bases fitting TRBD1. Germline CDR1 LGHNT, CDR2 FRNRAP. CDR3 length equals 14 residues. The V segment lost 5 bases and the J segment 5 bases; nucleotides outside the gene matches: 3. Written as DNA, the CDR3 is TGTGCTAGTGGTGGGACAGGGGAAGATCAGCCCCAGCATTTT. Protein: CASGGTGEDQPQHF.

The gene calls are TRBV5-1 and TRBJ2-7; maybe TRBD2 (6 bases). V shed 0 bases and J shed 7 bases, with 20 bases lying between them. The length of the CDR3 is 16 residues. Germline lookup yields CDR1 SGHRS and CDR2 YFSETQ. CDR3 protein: CASSLEVTGVLGEQYF. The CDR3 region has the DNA TGCGCCAGCAGCTTGGAAGTAACGGGAGTTCTGGGTGAGCAGTACTTC.

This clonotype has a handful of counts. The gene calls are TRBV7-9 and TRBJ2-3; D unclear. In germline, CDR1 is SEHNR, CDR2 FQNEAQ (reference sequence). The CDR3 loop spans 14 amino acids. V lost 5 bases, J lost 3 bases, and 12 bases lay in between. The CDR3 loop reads CASSPPVKTDTQYF. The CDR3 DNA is TGTGCCAGCAGCCCACCAGTGAAAACAGATACGCAGTATTTT.

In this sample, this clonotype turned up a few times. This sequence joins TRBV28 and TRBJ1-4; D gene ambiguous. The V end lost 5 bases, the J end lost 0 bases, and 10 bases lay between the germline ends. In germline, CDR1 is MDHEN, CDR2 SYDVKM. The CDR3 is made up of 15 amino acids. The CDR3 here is CASSAPDATNEKLFF. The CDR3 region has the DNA TGTGCCAGCAGTGCCCCTGATGCAACTAATGAAAAACTGTTTTTT.

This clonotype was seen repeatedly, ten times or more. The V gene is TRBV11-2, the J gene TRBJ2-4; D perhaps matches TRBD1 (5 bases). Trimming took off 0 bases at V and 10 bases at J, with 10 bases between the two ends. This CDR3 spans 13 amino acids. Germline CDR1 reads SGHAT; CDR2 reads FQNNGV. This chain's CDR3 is CASSLDLKGIQYF. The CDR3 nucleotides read TGTGCCAGCAGCTTAGACCTAAAGGGGATTCAGTACTTC. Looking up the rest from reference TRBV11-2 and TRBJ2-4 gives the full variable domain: EAGVAQSPRYKIIEKRQSVAFWCNPISGHATLYWYQQILGQGPKLLIQFQNNGVVDDSQLPKDRFSAERLKGVDSTLKIQPAKLEDSAVYLCASSLDLKGIQYFGAGTRLSVL.

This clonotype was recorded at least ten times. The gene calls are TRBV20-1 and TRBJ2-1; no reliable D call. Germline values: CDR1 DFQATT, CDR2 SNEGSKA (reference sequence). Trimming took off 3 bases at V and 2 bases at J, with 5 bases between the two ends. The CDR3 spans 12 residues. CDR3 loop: CSASYPYNEQFF. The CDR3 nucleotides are TGCAGTGCTAGTTATCCCTACAATGAGCAGTTCTTC.

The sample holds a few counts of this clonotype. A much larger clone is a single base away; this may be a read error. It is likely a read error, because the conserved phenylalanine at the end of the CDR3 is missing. The CDR3 here is CASSPAQGRYEQYL. CDR3 coding DNA: TGTGCCAGCAGCCCGGCGCAGGGCCGTTACGAGCAGTACCTC. This chain joins TRBV5-5 and TRBJ2-7; D is possibly TRBD1 (5 bases). CDR3 size: 14 residues. Between the trimmed V and J ends, which lost 4 bases and 4 bases, there was a span of 15 bases. The germline V gene has CDR1 SGHKS and CDR2 YYEKEE (reference sequence).

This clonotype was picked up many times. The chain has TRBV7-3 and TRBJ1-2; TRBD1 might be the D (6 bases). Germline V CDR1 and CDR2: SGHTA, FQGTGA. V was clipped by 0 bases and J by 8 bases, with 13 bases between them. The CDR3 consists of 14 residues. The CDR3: CASSLTAGAGGYTF. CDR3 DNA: TGTGCCAGCAGCTTAACTGCGGGGGCAGGAGGCTACACCTTC.

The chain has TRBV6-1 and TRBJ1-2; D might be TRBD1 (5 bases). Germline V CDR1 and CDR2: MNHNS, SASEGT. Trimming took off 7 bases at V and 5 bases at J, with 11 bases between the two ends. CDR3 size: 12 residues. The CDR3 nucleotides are TGTGCCAGCACCAGGGACTGGTATGGCTACACCTTC. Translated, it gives CASTRDWYGYTF.

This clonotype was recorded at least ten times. The CDR3 nucleotides read TGCGCCAGCAGCTTAGTACCAACCGGGACTAGCGGAGACAATGAGCAGTTCTTC. It codes for CASSLVPTGTSGDNEQFF. The J gene is TRBJ2-1, the V gene TRBV5-1; 11 bases align to TRBD2. With 2 bases clipped from V and 5 bases from J, the junction kept 12 bases outside the gene matches. This CDR3 has 18 amino acids. CDR1 is SGHRS, CDR2 YFSETQ, per germline.

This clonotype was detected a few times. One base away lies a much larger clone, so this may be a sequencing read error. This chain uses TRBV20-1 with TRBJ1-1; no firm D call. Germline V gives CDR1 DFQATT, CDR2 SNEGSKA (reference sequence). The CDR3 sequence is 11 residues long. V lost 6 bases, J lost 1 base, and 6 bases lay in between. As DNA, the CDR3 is TGCAGTGCGGGTCGGAACACTGAAGCTTTCTTT. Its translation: CSAGRNTEAFF.

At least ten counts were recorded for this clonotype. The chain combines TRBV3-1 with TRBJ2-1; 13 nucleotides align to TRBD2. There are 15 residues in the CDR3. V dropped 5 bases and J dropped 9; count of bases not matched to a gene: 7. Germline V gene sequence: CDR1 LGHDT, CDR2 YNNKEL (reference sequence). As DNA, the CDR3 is TGTGCCAGCAGCTGGACTAGCGGGAGTCAGGGTGAGCAGTTCTTC. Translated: CASSWTSGSQGEQFF.

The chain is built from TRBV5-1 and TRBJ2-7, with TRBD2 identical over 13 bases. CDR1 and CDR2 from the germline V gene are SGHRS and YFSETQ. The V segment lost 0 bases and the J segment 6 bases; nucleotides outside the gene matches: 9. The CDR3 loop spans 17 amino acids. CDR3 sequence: CASSLGVLAGGPFEQYF. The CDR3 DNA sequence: TGCGCCAGCAGCTTGGGCGTACTAGCGGGAGGGCCTTTCGAGCAGTACTTC.

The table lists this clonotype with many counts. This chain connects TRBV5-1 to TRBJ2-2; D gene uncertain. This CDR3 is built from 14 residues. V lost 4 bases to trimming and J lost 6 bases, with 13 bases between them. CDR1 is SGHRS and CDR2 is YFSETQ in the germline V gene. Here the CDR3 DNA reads TGCGCCAGCAGCCACGGTCTTTTACCCGGGGAGCTGTTTTTT. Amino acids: CASSHGLLPGELFF.

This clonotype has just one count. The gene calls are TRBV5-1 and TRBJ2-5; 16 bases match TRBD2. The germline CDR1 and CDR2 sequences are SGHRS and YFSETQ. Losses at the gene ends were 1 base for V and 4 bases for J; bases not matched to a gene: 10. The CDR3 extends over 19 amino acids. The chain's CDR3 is CASSLNPGLAGGPGETQYF. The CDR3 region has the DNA TGCGCCAGCAGCTTGAACCCGGGACTAGCGGGAGGGCCAGGAGAGACCCAGTACTTC.

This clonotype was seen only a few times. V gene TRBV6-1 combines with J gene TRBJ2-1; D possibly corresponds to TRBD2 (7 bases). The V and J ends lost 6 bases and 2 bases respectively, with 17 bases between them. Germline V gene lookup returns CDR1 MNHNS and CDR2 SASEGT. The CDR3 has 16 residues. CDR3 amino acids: CASSLGGGAAYNEQFF. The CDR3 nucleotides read TGTGCCAGCAGCCTAGGGGGAGGGGCGGCCTACAATGAGCAGTTCTTC.

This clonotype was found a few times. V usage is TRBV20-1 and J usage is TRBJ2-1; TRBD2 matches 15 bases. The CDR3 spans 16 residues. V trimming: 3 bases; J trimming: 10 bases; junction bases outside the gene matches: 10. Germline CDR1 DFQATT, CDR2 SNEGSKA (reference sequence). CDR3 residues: CSASPRTSGRAREQFF. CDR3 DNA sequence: TGCAGTGCTAGCCCCCGGACTAGCGGGAGGGCCAGAGAGCAGTTCTTC.